This TCR beta chain was documented in a study of tumor and adjacent non-tumor tissue in lung cancer. Across the study: The patients, 10 to 11 men and five or six women, were roughly 30 to 85 with stage I to III disease. On average, productive TCRbeta reads reached roughly 3.9 million per sample.

Points on this clonotype: A much larger clonotype is one base distant, so this may be a read error.

This CDR3 has 16 residues. The germline V gene has CDR1 MNHEY and CDR2 SVGAGI. The library came from three nested PCR rounds adapted from ARM-PCR protocols. Using its own MiXCR run on the multiplex PCR reads, TCRdb lists one record per CDR3 protein. The table records 120,000 or so distinct CDR3 sequences, over 65% of them present only once. The template was RNA from unsorted bulk tissue. Material for sequencing was lung tumor tissue. The genes are TRBV6-5 and TRBJ1-1; D possibly corresponds to TRBD1 (6 bases). This TCR derives from a man aged 25 to 45 with non-small cell lung cancer. CDR3 sequence reads: CANSYSGGARSTEAFF. CDR3 in DNA: TGTGCCAACAGTTACTCCGGGGGGGCACGGAGCACTGAAGCTTTCTTT.